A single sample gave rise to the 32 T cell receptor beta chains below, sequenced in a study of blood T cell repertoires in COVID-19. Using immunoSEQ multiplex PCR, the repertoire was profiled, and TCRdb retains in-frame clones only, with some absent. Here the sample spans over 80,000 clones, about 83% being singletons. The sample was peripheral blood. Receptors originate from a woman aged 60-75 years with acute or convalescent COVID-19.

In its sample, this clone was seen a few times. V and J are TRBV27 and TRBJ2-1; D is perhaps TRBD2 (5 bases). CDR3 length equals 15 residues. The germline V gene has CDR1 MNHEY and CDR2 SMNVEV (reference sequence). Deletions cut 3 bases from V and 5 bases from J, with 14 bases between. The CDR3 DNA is TGTGCCAGCAGTTTCTCTGAGGGCCAGCACAATGAGCAGTTCTTC. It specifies CASSFSEGQHNEQFF.

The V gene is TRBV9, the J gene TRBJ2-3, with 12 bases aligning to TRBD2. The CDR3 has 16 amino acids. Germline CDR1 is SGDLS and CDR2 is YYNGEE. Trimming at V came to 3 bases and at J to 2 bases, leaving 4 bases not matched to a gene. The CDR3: CASSETSGGLTDTQYF. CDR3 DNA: TGTGCCAGCAGCGAGACTAGCGGGGGCCTCACAGATACGCAGTATTTT.

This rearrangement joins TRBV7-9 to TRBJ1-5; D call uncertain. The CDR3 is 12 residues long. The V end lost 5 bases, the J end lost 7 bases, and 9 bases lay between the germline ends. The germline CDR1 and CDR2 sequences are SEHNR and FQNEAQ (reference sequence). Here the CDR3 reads CASSRSGQPQHF. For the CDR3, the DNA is TGTGCCAGCAGCCGGTCAGGCCAGCCCCAGCATTTT. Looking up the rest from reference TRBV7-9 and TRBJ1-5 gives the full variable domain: DTGVSQNPRHKITKRGQNVTFRCDPISEHNRLYWYRQTLGQGPEFLTYFQNEAQLEKSRLLSDRFSAERPKGSFSTLEIQRTEQGDSAMYLCASSRSGQPQHFGDGTRLSIL.

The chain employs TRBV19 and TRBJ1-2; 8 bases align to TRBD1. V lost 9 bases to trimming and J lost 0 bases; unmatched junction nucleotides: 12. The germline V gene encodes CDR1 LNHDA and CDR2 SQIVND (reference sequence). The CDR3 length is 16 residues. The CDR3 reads CASATQGALANYGYTF. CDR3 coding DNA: TGTGCCAGCGCAACCCAGGGGGCGCTGGCTAACTATGGCTACACCTTC.

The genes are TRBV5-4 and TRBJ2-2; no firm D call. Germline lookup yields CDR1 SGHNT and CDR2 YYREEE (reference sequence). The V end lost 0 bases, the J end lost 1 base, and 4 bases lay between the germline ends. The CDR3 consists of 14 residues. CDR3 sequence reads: CASSLDQNTGELFF. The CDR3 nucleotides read TGTGCCAGCAGCTTGGATCAGAACACCGGGGAGCTGTTTTTT.

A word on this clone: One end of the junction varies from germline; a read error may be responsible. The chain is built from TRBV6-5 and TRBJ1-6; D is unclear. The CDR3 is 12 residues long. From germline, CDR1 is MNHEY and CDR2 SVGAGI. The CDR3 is CASSSLNSPLHF. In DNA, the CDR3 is TGTGCCAGCAGTTCCCTTAATTCGCCCCTCCACTTT.

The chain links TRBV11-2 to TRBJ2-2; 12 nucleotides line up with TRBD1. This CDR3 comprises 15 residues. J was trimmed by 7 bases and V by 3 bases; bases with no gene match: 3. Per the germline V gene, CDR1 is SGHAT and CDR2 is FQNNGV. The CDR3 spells CASSLGQGAGGELFF. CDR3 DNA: TGTGCCAGCAGCTTGGGACAGGGGGCAGGCGGGGAGCTGTTTTTT.

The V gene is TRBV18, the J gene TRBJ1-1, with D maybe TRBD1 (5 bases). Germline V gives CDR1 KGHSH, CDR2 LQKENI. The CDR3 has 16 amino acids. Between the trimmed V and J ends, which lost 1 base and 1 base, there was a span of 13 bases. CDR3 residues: CASSPLPFDRNTEAFF. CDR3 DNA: TGTGCCAGCTCACCACTCCCCTTCGACAGGAACACTGAAGCTTTCTTT. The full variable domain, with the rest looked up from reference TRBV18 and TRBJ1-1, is NAGVMQNPRHLVRRRGQEARLRCSPMKGHSHVYWYRQLPEEGLKFMVYLQKENIIDESGMPKERFSAEFPKEGPSILRIQQVVRGDSAAYFCASSPLPFDRNTEAFFGQGTRLTVV.

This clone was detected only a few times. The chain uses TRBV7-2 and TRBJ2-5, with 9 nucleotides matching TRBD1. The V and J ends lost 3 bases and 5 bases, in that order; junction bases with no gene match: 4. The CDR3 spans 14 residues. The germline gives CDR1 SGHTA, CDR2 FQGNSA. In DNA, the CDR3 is TGTGCCAGCAGCTTCGCGACAGGGGGGGAGACCCAGTACTTC. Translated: CASSFATGGETQYF.

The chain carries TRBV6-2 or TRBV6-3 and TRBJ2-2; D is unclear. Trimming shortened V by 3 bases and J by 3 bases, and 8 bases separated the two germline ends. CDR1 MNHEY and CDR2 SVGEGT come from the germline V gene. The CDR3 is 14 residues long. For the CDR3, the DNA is TGTGCCAGCAGTTATTGGCAAGACACCGGGGAGCTGTTTTTT. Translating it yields CASSYWQDTGELFF.

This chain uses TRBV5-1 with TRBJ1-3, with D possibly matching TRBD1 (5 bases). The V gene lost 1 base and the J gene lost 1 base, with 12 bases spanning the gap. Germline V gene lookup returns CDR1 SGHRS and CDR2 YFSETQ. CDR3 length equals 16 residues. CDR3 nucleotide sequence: TGCGCCAGCAGCTTGTTTCCCGGGGGGTCTGGAAACACCATATATTTT. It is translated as CASSLFPGGSGNTIYF.

CDR3 protein: CASSLGDRNYGYTF. The CDR3 DNA sequence: TGTGCCAGCAGCTTAGGGGACAGGAACTATGGCTACACCTTC. This chain joins TRBV11-3 and TRBJ1-2; TRBD1 matches at 8 bases. The CDR3 totals 14 residues. CDR1 and CDR2 (germline): SGHNT, YENEEA. With 1 base clipped from V and 2 bases from J, the junction kept 0 bases outside the gene matches.

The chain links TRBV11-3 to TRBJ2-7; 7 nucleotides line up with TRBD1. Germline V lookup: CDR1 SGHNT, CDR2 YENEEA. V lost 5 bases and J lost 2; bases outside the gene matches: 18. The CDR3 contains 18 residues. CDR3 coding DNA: TGTGCCAGCAGCCCTACTCTGAGGGACAGCCTATCCCCCTACGAGCAGTACTTC. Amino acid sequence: CASSPTLRDSLSPYEQYF.

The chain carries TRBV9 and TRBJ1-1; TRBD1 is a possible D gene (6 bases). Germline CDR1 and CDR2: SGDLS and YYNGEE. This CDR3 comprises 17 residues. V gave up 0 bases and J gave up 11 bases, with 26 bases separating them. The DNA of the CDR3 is TGTGCCAGCAGCGTAGATCCCTCTCCGTCTCACAGGGTAGGGGCTTTCTTT. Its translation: CASSVDPSPSHRVGAFF.

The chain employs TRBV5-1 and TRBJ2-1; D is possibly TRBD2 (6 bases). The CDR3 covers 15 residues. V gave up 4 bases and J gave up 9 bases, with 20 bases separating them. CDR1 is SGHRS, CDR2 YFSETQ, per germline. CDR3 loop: CASSIGGLSMGEQFF. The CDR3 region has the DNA TGCGCCAGCAGCATTGGGGGACTGTCTATGGGTGAGCAGTTCTTC.

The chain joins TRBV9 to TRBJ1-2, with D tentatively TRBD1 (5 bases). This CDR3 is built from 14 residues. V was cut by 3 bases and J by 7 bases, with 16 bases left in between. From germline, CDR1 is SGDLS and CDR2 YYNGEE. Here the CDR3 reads CASSAQVGLGGYTF. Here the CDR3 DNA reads TGTGCCAGCAGCGCCCAGGTGGGGCTGGGTGGCTACACCTTC.

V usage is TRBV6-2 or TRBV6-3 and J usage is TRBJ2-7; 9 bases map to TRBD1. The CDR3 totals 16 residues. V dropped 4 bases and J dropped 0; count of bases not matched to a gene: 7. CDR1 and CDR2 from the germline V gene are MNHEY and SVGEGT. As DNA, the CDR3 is TGTGCCAGCAGTTCTCGGACAGGGGCCCCCTCCTACGAGCAGTACTTC. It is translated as CASSSRTGAPSYEQYF.

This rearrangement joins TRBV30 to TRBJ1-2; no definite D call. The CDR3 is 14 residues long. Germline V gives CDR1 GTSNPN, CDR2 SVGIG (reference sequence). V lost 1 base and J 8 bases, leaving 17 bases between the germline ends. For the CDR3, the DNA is TGTGCCTGGAGTGACGGGGTTGCCTGGAAGGGCTACACCTTC. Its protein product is CAWSDGVAWKGYTF.

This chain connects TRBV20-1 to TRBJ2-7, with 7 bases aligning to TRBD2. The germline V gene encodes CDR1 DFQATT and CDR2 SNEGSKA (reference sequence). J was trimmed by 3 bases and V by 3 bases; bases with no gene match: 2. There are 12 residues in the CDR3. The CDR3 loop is CSASGLGYEQYF. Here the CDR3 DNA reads TGCAGTGCTAGTGGACTAGGCTACGAGCAGTACTTC.

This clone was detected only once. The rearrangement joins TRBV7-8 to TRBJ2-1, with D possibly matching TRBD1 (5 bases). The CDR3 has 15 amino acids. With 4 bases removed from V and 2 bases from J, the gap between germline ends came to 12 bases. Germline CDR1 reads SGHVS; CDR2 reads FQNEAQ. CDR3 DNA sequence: TGTGCCAGCAGCTCCAGTTGGGGCCCCTACAATGAGCAGTTCTTC. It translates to CASSSSWGPYNEQFF.

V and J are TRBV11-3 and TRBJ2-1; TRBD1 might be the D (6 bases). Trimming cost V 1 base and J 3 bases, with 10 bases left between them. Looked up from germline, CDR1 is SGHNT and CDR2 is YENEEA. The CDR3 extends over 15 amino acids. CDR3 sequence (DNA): TGTGCCAGCAGCTTAGGAAGGGACAACTACAATGAGCAGTTCTTC. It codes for CASSLGRDNYNEQFF. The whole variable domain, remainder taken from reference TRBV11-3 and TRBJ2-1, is EAGVVQSPRYKIIEKKQPVAFWCNPISGHNTLYWYLQNLGQGPELLIRYENEEAVDDSQLPKDRFSAERLKGVDSTLKIQPAELGDSAVYLCASSLGRDNYNEQFFGPGTRLTVL.

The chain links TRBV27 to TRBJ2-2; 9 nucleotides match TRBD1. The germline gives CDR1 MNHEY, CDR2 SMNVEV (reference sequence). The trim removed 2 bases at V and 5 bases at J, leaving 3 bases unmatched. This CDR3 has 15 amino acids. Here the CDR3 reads CASSLGTGRTGELFF. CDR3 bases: TGTGCCAGCAGTTTAGGGACAGGGAGGACCGGGGAGCTGTTTTTT.

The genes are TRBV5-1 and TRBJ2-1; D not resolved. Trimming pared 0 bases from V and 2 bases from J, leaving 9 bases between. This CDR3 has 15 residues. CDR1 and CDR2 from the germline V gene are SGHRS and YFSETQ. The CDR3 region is CASSLVAEPYNEQFF. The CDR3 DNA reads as TGCGCCAGCAGCTTGGTGGCGGAGCCCTACAATGAGCAGTTCTTC.

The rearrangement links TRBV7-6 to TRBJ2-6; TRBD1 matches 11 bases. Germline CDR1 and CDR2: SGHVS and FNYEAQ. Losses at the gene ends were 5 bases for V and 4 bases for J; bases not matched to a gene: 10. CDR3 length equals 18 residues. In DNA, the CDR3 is TGTGCCAGCAGCCCAATCGGGACAGGGGGGAGAGGGGCCAACGTCCTGACTTTC. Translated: CASSPIGTGGRGANVLTF.

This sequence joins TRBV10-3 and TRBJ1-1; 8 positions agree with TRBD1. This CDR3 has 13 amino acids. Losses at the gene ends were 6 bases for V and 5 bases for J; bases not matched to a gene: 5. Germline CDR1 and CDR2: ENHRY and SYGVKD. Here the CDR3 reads CAIRQGGATEAFF. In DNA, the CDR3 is TGTGCCATCAGACAGGGGGGAGCGACTGAAGCTTTCTTT.

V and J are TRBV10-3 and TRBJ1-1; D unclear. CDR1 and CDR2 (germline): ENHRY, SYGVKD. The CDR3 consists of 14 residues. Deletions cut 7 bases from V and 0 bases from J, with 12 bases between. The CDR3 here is CAIKEERMNTEAFF. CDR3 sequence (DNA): TGTGCCATCAAGGAGGAGAGAATGAACACTGAAGCTTTCTTT.

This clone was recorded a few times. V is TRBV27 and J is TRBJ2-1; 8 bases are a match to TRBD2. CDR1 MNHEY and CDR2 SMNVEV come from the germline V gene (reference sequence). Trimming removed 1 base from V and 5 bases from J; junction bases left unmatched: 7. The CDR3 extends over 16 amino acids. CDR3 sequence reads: CASSLLTSGRDNEQFF. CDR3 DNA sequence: TGTGCCAGCAGTTTATTAACTAGCGGACGGGACAATGAGCAGTTCTTC.

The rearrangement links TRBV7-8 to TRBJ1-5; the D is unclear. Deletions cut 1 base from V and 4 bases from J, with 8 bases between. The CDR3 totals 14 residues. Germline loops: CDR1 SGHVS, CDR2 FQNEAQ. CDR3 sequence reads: CASSLENGNQPQHF. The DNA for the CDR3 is TGTGCCAGCAGCTTAGAAAACGGGAATCAGCCCCAGCATTTT.

DNA of the CDR3: TGTGCCTGGAGCCCAGGGGACTATGGCTACACCTTC. Protein: CAWSPGDYGYTF. The chain couples TRBV30 to TRBJ1-2; D might be TRBD1 (6 bases). The length of the CDR3 is 12 residues. Trimming pared 3 bases from V and 3 bases from J, leaving 8 bases between. Per the germline V gene, CDR1 is GTSNPN and CDR2 is SVGIG (reference sequence).

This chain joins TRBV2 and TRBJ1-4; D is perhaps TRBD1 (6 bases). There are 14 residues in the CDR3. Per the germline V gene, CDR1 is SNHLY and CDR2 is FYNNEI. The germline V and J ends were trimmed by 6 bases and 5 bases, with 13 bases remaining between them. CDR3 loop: CASSLQGPNEKLFF. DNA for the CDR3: TGTGCCAGCAGCCTACAGGGCCCCAATGAAAAACTGTTTTTT. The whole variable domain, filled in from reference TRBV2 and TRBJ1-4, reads EPEVTQTPSHQVTQMGQEVILRCVPISNHLYFYWYRQILGQKVEFLVSFYNNEISEKSEIFDDQFSVERPDGSNFTLKIRSTKLEDSAMYFCASSLQGPNEKLFFGSGTQLSVL.

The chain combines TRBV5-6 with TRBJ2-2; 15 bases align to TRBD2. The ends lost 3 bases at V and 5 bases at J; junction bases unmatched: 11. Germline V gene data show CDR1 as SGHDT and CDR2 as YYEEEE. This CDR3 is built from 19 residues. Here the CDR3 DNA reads TGTGCCAGCAGCTACCCATCGGGGACTAGCGGGAGGTGGACCGGGGAGCTGTTTTTT. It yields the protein CASSYPSGTSGRWTGELFF. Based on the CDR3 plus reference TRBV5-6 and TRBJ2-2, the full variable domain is DAGVTQSPTHLIKTRGQQVTLRCSPKSGHDTVSWYQQALGQGPQFIFQYYEEEERQRGNFPDRFSGHQFPNYSSELNVNALLLGDSALYLCASSYPSGTSGRWTGELFFGEGSRLTVL.

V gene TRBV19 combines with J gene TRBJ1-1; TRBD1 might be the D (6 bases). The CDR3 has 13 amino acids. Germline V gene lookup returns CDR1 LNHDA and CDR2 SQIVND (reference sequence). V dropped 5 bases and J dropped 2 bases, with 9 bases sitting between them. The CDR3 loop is CASSLDRNTEAFF. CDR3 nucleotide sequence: TGTGCCAGTAGTTTGGACAGAAACACTGAAGCTTTCTTT.